Detailed here is one T cell receptor beta chain. The antigen is not known. The entry originates in a study of human thymus T cells. Study results and caveats: Thymic and blood repertoires appeared to show biased V and J gene usage. Unrelated people showed highly overlapping thymic repertoires, related research reported.

The data were produced by immunoSEQ multiplex PCR, yet TCRdb's version contains in-frame clones alone and is incomplete. This sample yields some 130,000 clones, of which over 85% are seen a single time; roughly 0.024% belongs to the top ten. Trimming pared 3 bases from V and 0 bases from J, leaving 11 bases between. The CDR3 consists of 15 residues. Germline assignment: CDR1 SNHLY and CDR2 FYNNEI. Surgeons resected thymus tissue during corrective heart surgery. The V gene is TRBV2, the J gene TRBJ1-2; D may be TRBD1 (5 bases). Sequenced input: thymus tissue. The TCR originated in a boy in the first two years of life with a congenital heart defect but otherwise immunologically healthy. The CDR3 protein is CASSETARTNYGYTF. The CDR3 DNA reads as TGTGCCAGCAGTGAGACAGCCCGTACTAACTATGGCTACACCTTC.